Listed below are T cell receptor beta chains from one sample, sequenced in a study of cytomegalovirus exposure and HLA in healthy donors. The table came from immunoSEQ multiplex PCR; TCRdb's copy has only in-frame clones and leaves some out. The table shows some 200,000 clones, with roughly 80% occurring only once. Sequencing used PBMCs. These receptors all come from a man aged 45 to 65 in good health and CMV-seronegative. CDR3s include the opening cysteine and the closing phenylalanine or tryptophan. A D gene is named only where the DNA matches it firmly. A clone size is listed for some rows: how often the clone was seen (once, few, many), or a class if it is expanded.

j_call | d_call | clone_size | v_call | cdr3_nt | cdr3_aa
TRBJ2-1 | - | - | TRBV7-3 | TGTGCCAGCAGCTGGCCGGGGAGATACAATGAGCAGTTCTTC | CASSWPGRYNEQFF
TRBJ1-1 | TRBD1 | once | TRBV11-1 | TGTGCCAGCAGCCGGGACAGAAGTGAAGCTTTCTTT | CASSRDRSEAFF
TRBJ1-2 | TRBD1 | few | TRBV12-5 | TGTGCTAGTGGTTTTAACAGGGGAGGCTACACCTTC | CASGFNRGGYTF
TRBJ1-2 | TRBD1 | - | TRBV5-6 | TGTGCCAGCAGCACTCCGGGACAGGATGGCTACACCTTC | CASSTPGQDGYTF
TRBJ2-3 | TRBD2 | - | TRBV4-2 | TGTGCCAGCAGCCAAGGCCGGGGGGGCTTCACAGATACGCAGTATTTT | CASSQGRGGFTDTQYF
TRBJ1-4 | TRBD1 | - | TRBV10-3 | TGTGCCATCAGTGAGTCTCCCCCGGGACAGGGGGATGAAAAACTGTTTTTT | CAISESPPGQGDEKLFF
TRBJ2-2 | TRBD1 | - | TRBV4-1 | TGCGCCAGCAGCTCCACGGGACAGGGAAACGGGGAGCTGTTTTTT | CASSSTGQGNGELFF
TRBJ1-6 | TRBD1 | - | TRBV12-5 | TGTGCTAGTGCCGCCGACAGGGTTGACTCACCCCTCCACTTT | CASAADRVDSPLHF
TRBJ1-1 | - | - | TRBV7-8 | TGTGCCAGCAAGGTCGTCACGGGGGTGAACACTGAAGCTTTCTTT | CASKVVTGVNTEAFF
TRBJ1-1 | - | few | TRBV7-9 | TGTGCCAGCAGCCCAAGACAGTTAAACACTGAAGCTTTCTTT | CASSPRQLNTEAFF
TRBJ1-1 | - | - | TRBV7-9 | TGTGCCAGCAGCATAGGGTGGATCGAGGACAGTATGAACACTGAAGCTTTCTTT | CASSIGWIEDSMNTEAFF
TRBJ2-3 | - | - | TRBV7-9 | TGTGCCAGCCGGGACACCAACACAGATACGCAGTATTTT | CASRDTNTDTQYF
TRBJ2-2 | TRBD1 | - | TRBV30 | TGTGCCTGGAGTTGGCAGGGGGCAGGCACCGGGGAGCTGTTTTTT | CAWSWQGAGTGELFF
TRBJ2-3 | - | few | TRBV14 | TGTGCCAGCAGCCCAGCAGGGAGCACAGATACGCAGTATTTT | CASSPAGSTDTQYF
TRBJ1-1 | TRBD1 | - | TRBV9 | TGTGCCAGCAGCGGGGACAGGGCGGACACTGAAGCTTTCTTT | CASSGDRADTEAFF
TRBJ1-2 | - | - | TRBV5-6 | TGTGCCAGCAGCCTTGACAATTTCGGTGGCTACACCTTC | CASSLDNFGGYTF
TRBJ2-1 | - | - | TRBV15 | TGTGCCACCAGCAGAGAGAGGACAAACTCCTACAATGAGCAGTTCTTC | CATSRERTNSYNEQFF
TRBJ2-3 | TRBD1 | once | TRBV4-2 | TGTGCCAGCAGCCTCGACAGGGCAGGGGATACGCAGTATTTT | CASSLDRAGDTQYF
TRBJ1-6 | - | - | TRBV5-4 | TGTGCCAGCAGCTTGGGACAATTGAATTCACCCCTCCACTTT | CASSLGQLNSPLHF
TRBJ1-1 | - | - | TRBV5-5 | TGTGCCAGCAGCCTGACAGTCATGAACACTGAAGCTTTCTTT | CASSLTVMNTEAFF
TRBJ1-1 | TRBD1 | - | TRBV5-1 | TGCGCCAGCAGCTCCAGGACAGGGCAGAACACTGAAGCTTTCTTT | CASSSRTGQNTEAFF
TRBJ2-7 | TRBD1 | few | TRBV7-2 | TGTGCCAGCAGCTCCCGGGACAGGGGGCCCTACGAGCAGTACTTC | CASSSRDRGPYEQYF
TRBJ1-1 | TRBD1 | - | TRBV6-6 | TGTGCCAGCAGTTACGGACAGGGGGAGACTGAAGCTTTCTTT | CASSYGQGETEAFF
TRBJ1-1 | - | - | TRBV11-2 | TGTGCCAGCAGCACGGGACTTCAGACTGAAGCTTTCTTT | CASSTGLQTEAFF
TRBJ2-1 | TRBD2 | - | TRBV7-6 | TGTGCCAGCGGGGGGGGTCTGGGGCGGGGGGGCGATGAGCAGTTCTTC | CASGGGLGRGGDEQFF
TRBJ1-2 | - | once | TRBV7-2 | TGTGCCAGCAGCACTCGAGAGGCAGGGTTATATGGCTACACCTTC | CASSTREAGLYGYTF
TRBJ1-6 | - | few | TRBV9 | TGTGCCAGCAGCCCCGGGGAGTCACCCCTCCACTTT | CASSPGESPLHF
TRBJ1-5 | TRBD1 | few | TRBV19 | TGTGCCAGTAGTATGCTCCGGGACAGGGTCAATCAGCCCCAGCATTTT | CASSMLRDRVNQPQHF
TRBJ2-3 | TRBD2 | - | TRBV7-6 | TGTGCCAGCAGCTTACCTCGCGGGGGGACCTCAGATACGCAGTATTTT | CASSLPRGGTSDTQYF
TRBJ1-5 | - | few | TRBV5-8 | TGTGCCAGCAGTTATAGCAATCAGCCCCAGCATTTT | CASSYSNQPQHF
TRBJ2-6 | TRBD1 | - | TRBV18 | TGTGCCAGCTCTCCTTATAGGACAGGGGGTAACTCTGGGGCCAACGTCCTGACTTTC | CASSPYRTGGNSGANVLTF
TRBJ2-7 | - | few | TRBV11-2 | TGTGCCAGCAGCTCCGCGGGCTCCTACGAGCAGTACTTC | CASSSAGSYEQYF
TRBJ2-1 | - | - | TRBV11-1 | TGTGCCAGCAAGGAACAGGGAGGGAATGAGCAGTTCTTC | CASKEQGGNEQFF
TRBJ2-5 | - | once | TRBV5-6 | TGTGCCAGCAGCTCAGACTACAGCGGTCAAGAGACCCAGTACTTC | CASSSDYSGQETQYF
TRBJ2-7 | TRBD1 | - | TRBV11-2 | TGTGCCAGCAGCCCTGGGACAGGGGCCGAGCAGTACTTC | CASSPGTGAEQYF
TRBJ1-4 | - | few | TRBV28 | TGTGCCAGCACCCGGGATGCAGCTAATGAAAAACTGTTTTTT | CASTRDAANEKLFF
TRBJ2-1 | - | - | TRBV7-2 | TGTGCCAGCAGCTCTGACTGGAGGGAGCAGTTCTTC | CASSSDWREQFF
TRBJ1-5 | TRBD1 | - | TRBV5-5 | TGTGCCAGCAGCTTACAGACAGGGGGGCCTCAGCCCCAGCATTTT | CASSLQTGGPQPQHF
TRBJ1-6 | TRBD1 | few | TRBV28 | TGTGCCAGCAGTCCGGGACAGCGTTCACCCCTCCACTTT | CASSPGQRSPLHF
TRBJ2-7 | TRBD2 | - | TRBV27 | TGTGCCAGCAGTTTGAGCCTAGCGGGGCACTACGAGCAGTACTTC | CASSLSLAGHYEQYF
TRBJ1-2 | TRBD1 | few | TRBV29-1 | TGCAGCGCCCGGACAGGATATAACTATGGCTACACCTTC | CSARTGYNYGYTF
TRBJ2-5 | TRBD2 | - | TRBV10-3 | TGTGCCATCAGGGGGGGGGAGACCCAGTACTTC | CAIRGGETQYF
TRBJ1-2 | - | - | TRBV27 | TGTGCCAGCAGTTCAACAGGGCTGCACTATGGCTACACCTTC | CASSSTGLHYGYTF
TRBJ1-3 | - | - | TRBV6-5 | TGTGCCAGCAGTTACGACATCTCTGGAAACACCATATATTTT | CASSYDISGNTIYF
TRBJ2-2 | - | - | TRBV21-1 | TGTGCCAGCAGCAAAATGGGGACTAGCGGGGGGGCAGACACCGGGGAGCTGTTTTTT | CASSKMGTSGGADTGELFF
TRBJ2-1 | TRBD1 | once | TRBV27 | TGTGCCAGCAGTTCAATTCCCGGGACAGGGATCTACAATGAGCAGTTCTTC | CASSSIPGTGIYNEQFF
TRBJ2-2 | TRBD1 | - | TRBV25-1 | TGTGCCAGCAGTGAAGGGCAGGGGGAGACCGGGGAGCTGTTTTTT | CASSEGQGETGELFF
TRBJ2-7 | - | - | TRBV4-3 | TGCGCCAGCAGCCAAGGTACAGGCGTCTCCTACGAGCAGTACTTC | CASSQGTGVSYEQYF
TRBJ1-2 | - | - | TRBV2 | TGTGCCAGCAGTGAACAGGGTCATGGCTACACCTTC | CASSEQGHGYTF
TRBJ2-5 | - | - | TRBV7-2 | TGTGCCAGCAGCTCCAGGGGGACCCAGTACTTC | CASSSRGTQYF
TRBJ2-3 | TRBD1 | - | TRBV18 | TGTGCCAGCTCGTCTAGGGCTCTACAGGGGGCAACAGATACGCAGTATTTT | CASSSRALQGATDTQYF
TRBJ2-3 | TRBD2 | - | TRBV7-2 | TGTGCCAGCAGCTGGCTAGCGGGGGGGACAGATACGCAGTATTTT | CASSWLAGGTDTQYF
TRBJ2-7 | TRBD1 | - | TRBV15 | TGTGCCACCAGCCGGGACAGCACCTACGAGCAGTACTTC | CATSRDSTYEQYF